The 27 T cell receptor beta chains in this list originate from one sample, sequenced in a study of beta chain features in type 1 diabetes. Whole-study findings and limits: In every one of the four CD4+ subsets, TCRB CDR3s were moderately but significantly shorter in Type 1 diabetes patients.

Expressed TCRB transcripts were sequenced after all isolated RNA was converted to cDNA. Using immunoSEQ multiplex PCR, the repertoire was profiled, and TCRdb retains in-frame clones only, with some absent. The data contain more than 200,000 clones, 16% of them singletons. No antigen has been identified for these receptors. Sequenced input: naive CD4+ T cells from blood. These receptors came from a man in his thirties or forties with type 1 diabetes.

This clone was seen a few times. This chain joins TRBV14 and TRBJ2-5; D is uncertain. The germline V gene encodes CDR1 SGHDN and CDR2 FVKESK. This CDR3 region has 14 residues. The V end was cut by 3 bases, the J end by 4 bases, with 12 bases between. Written as DNA, the CDR3 is TGTGCCAGCAGCCATGCGAACCAACGAGAGACCCAGTACTTC. As protein: CASSHANQRETQYF.

This clone was observed a handful of times. The chain joins TRBV6-5 to TRBJ1-2, with TRBD1 identical over 7 bases. Germline lookup yields CDR1 MNHEY and CDR2 SVGAGI. V was pared by 5 bases and J by 8 bases, with 8 bases of the junction left unmatched. The length of the CDR3 is 13 residues. For the CDR3, the DNA is TGTGCCAGCAGTGAAGGACAGGCCGGGGGCTACACCTTC. Protein: CASSEGQAGGYTF.

This clone has only a few counts. J is TRBJ1-2 and V is TRBV7-3; 7 nucleotides align to TRBD1. The V segment lost 3 bases and the J segment 4 bases; nucleotides outside the gene matches: 5. The germline CDR1 and CDR2 sequences are SGHTA and FQGTGA. This CDR3 has 14 residues. CDR3 region: CASSFRDSSYGYTF. The CDR3 DNA is TGTGCCAGCAGCTTTAGGGACAGTAGCTATGGCTACACCTTC.

V usage is TRBV11-2 and J usage is TRBJ2-5, with 7 nucleotides matching TRBD1. V was clipped by 1 base and J by 4 bases; unmatched bases: 3. Germline V gene data show CDR1 as SGHAT and CDR2 as FQNNGV. The CDR3 has 14 residues. CDR3 DNA: TGTGCCAGCAGCTTAGCGGCAGGGGGAGAGACCCAGTACTTC. Residues: CASSLAAGGETQYF.

This clone was observed a few times. The CDR3 nucleotides read TGCGCCAGCAGCTTGGACAGGGCCAATGAGCAGTTCTTC. It is translated as CASSLDRANEQFF. The chain is built from TRBV5-1 and TRBJ2-1; tentative D call: TRBD1 (6 bases). The V end lost 0 bases, the J end lost 6 bases, and 7 bases lay between the germline ends. CDR1 SGHRS and CDR2 YFSETQ come from the germline V gene. CDR3 length: 13 residues.

The chain's CDR3 is CSVEMDRNQPQHF. CDR3 DNA sequence: TGCAGCGTTGAGATGGACCGTAATCAGCCCCAGCATTTT. The chain links TRBV29-1 to TRBJ1-5; no definite D call. The CDR3 sequence is 13 residues long. Trimming stripped 3 bases from V and 4 bases from J, with 10 bases between. Germline values: CDR1 SQVTM, CDR2 ANQGSEA.

This chain's CDR3 is CASSVVAGVFETQYF. Here the CDR3 DNA reads TGTGCCAGCAGCGTAGTAGCGGGAGTTTTCGAGACCCAGTACTTC. V usage is TRBV9 and J usage is TRBJ2-5, with TRBD2 matching over 9 bases. This CDR3 has 15 residues. Germline CDR1 is SGDLS and CDR2 is YYNGEE. Trimming at V came to 0 bases and at J to 5 bases, leaving 5 bases not matched to a gene.

The chain links TRBV2 to TRBJ2-1, with D perhaps TRBD1 (6 bases). CDR3 length: 13 residues. The ends were cut back, 8 bases at V and 0 bases at J, with 8 bases in the middle. Germline V lookup: CDR1 SNHLY, CDR2 FYNNEI. The CDR3 protein is CASQDSSYNEQFF. The CDR3 DNA sequence: TGTGCCAGCCAGGACAGCTCCTACAATGAGCAGTTCTTC.

The chain employs TRBV5-1 and TRBJ2-1; 7 positions match TRBD1. CDR3 length: 16 residues. Germline CDR1 is SGHRS and CDR2 is YFSETQ. The junction had 10 bases not matched to a gene; V was cut back by 3 bases and J by 4 bases. In DNA, the CDR3 is TGCGCCAGCAGCTCTACCGGGACAGCGAGTTACAATGAGCAGTTCTTC. Translated, it gives CASSSTGTASYNEQFF.

This chain connects TRBV30 to TRBJ2-7; 12 positions match TRBD2. V was pared by 4 bases and J by 7 bases, with 11 bases of the junction left unmatched. CDR1 and CDR2 (germline): GTSNPN, SVGIG (reference sequence). The CDR3 has 15 residues. As DNA, the CDR3 is TGTGCCTGGACCCCGGGACTAGCGGGTCTCTTGGAGCAGTACTTC. It is translated as CAWTPGLAGLLEQYF.

The table lists this clone with a few counts. The chain carries TRBV29-1 and TRBJ2-5; 7 bases map to TRBD1. This CDR3 is 12 amino acids long. The germline gives CDR1 SQVTM, CDR2 ANQGSEA. V was pared by 6 bases and J by 3 bases, with 4 bases of the junction left unmatched. In nucleotides, the CDR3 is TGCAGCGTGGGACAGATGAAAGAGACCCAGTACTTC. It encodes CSVGQMKETQYF.

This clone was seen only a few times. The chain couples TRBV18 to TRBJ1-5; tentatively, D is TRBD1 (5 bases). The CDR3 covers 13 residues. Germline values: CDR1 KGHSH, CDR2 LQKENI. Deletions cut 0 bases from V and 6 bases from J, with 6 bases between. The CDR3 protein is CASSPPGAQPQHF. The CDR3 DNA follows: TGTGCCAGCTCACCACCTGGGGCTCAGCCCCAGCATTTT.

The rearrangement uses TRBV5-1 and TRBJ2-7; D ambiguous. Per germline, CDR1 SGHRS and CDR2 YFSETQ. This CDR3 has 13 amino acids. V lost 2 bases and J lost 6, with 12 bases in between. CDR3 DNA: TGCGCCAGCAGCTTAACGGAGAGATCCGAGCAGTACTTC. It yields the protein CASSLTERSEQYF.

V gene TRBV5-4 combines with J gene TRBJ2-7; D is unclear. Deletions cut 4 bases from V and 4 bases from J, with 9 bases between. CDR1 and CDR2 (germline): SGHNT, YYREEE (reference sequence). The CDR3 sequence is 12 residues long. The CDR3 sequence is CASSPDRYEQYF. CDR3 in DNA: TGTGCCAGCAGCCCAGACCGTTACGAGCAGTACTTC.

V gene TRBV20-1 combines with J gene TRBJ2-7; D gene unclear. CDR3 length equals 11 residues. Trimming took off 4 bases at V and 3 bases at J, with 7 bases between the two ends. Germline V lookup: CDR1 DFQATT, CDR2 SNEGSKA (reference sequence). CDR3 DNA sequence: TGCAGTGCTACAGCTAACTACGAGCAGTACTTC. This translates into CSATANYEQYF.

This clone was picked up a small number of times. The chain uses TRBV29-1 and TRBJ1-5; D is possibly TRBD1 (6 bases). This CDR3 has 12 amino acids. Germline V gene sequence: CDR1 SQVTM, CDR2 ANQGSEA. V was shortened by 6 bases and J by 6 bases, with 12 bases between the two germline ends. In DNA, the CDR3 is TGCAGCGTCCGACAGGTGGGTCAGCCCCAGCATTTT. As protein: CSVRQVGQPQHF.

The V gene is TRBV25-1, the J gene TRBJ2-2; D unclear. Germline V gene data show CDR1 as MGHDK and CDR2 as SYGVNS. This CDR3 has 11 amino acids. Trimming left V 6 bases short and J 2 bases short, with 1 base between. CDR3 bases: TGTGCCAGCAGCAACACCGGGGAGCTGTTTTTT. Encoded protein: CASSNTGELFF.

V is TRBV6-5 and J is TRBJ2-2; 7 nucleotides line up with TRBD2. CDR3 length equals 15 residues. The J segment lost 1 base and the V segment lost 8 bases, leaving 7 bases of the junction unmatched. Germline V gives CDR1 MNHEY, CDR2 SVGAGI. This CDR3 reads CASFSGGRNTGELFF. CDR3 DNA: TGTGCCAGCTTTTCGGGAGGACGGAACACCGGGGAGCTGTTTTTT.

The DNA of the CDR3 is TGTGCAAGTCGCTCAGAGGGACTAGCCGACCTACAAGAGCAGTACTTC. This translates into CASRSEGLADLQEQYF. The gene calls are TRBV12-2 and TRBJ2-7; TRBD2 is the table's D call, not checked against the DNA. TRBV12-2 is a pseudogene locus. The CDR3 loop spans 16 amino acids.

This clone was counted a few times. This chain joins TRBV25-1 and TRBJ1-3; 9 nucleotides line up with TRBD1. The V and J ends lost 3 bases and 4 bases, in that order; junction bases with no gene match: 4. Germline loops: CDR1 MGHDK, CDR2 SYGVNS. This CDR3 has 15 residues. Written as DNA, the CDR3 is TGTGCCAGCAGTGACGGACAGGGGTCAGGAAACACCATATATTTT. Residues: CASSDGQGSGNTIYF.

This sequence joins TRBV7-2 and TRBJ1-5; possibly TRBD1 for D (5 bases). Trimming left V 2 bases short and J 6 bases short, with 8 bases between. This CDR3 has 13 amino acids. Germline CDR1 and CDR2: SGHTA and FQGNSA. For the CDR3, the DNA is TGTGCCAGCAGCTTAACCCAGGGTCAGCCCCAGCATTTT. It specifies CASSLTQGQPQHF. Supplemented by reference TRBV7-2 and TRBJ1-5, the full variable domain reads GAGVSQSPSNKVTEKGKDVELRCDPISGHTALYWYRQSLGQGLEFLIYFQGNSAPDKSGLPSDRFSAERTGGSVSTLTIQRTQQEDSAVYLCASSLTQGQPQHFGDGTRLSIL.

This clone was picked up a small number of times. This chain joins TRBV29-1 and TRBJ2-1; no definite D call. This CDR3 contains 13 residues. V was cut by 6 bases and J by 1 base, with 10 bases left in between. Germline CDR1 is SQVTM and CDR2 is ANQGSEA. CDR3 sequence: CSVAELSYNEQFF. Written as DNA, the CDR3 is TGCAGCGTCGCCGAGCTTTCCTACAATGAGCAGTTCTTC.

About this clone: Other DNA sequences in the same sample also yield this CDR3. The chain uses TRBV29-1 and TRBJ2-3; the D is unclear. The germline CDR1 and CDR2 sequences are SQVTM and ANQGSEA. Trimming took off 6 bases at V and 1 base at J, with 8 bases between the two ends. The CDR3 contains 12 residues. The DNA of the CDR3 is TGCAGCGTGGTCTCCGGCACAGATACGCAGTATTTT. Amino acid sequence: CSVVSGTDTQYF.

This clone has more than one count but fewer than ten. The gene calls are TRBV5-6 and TRBJ2-5; TRBD1 matches at 7 bases. Trimming cost V 4 bases and J 3 bases; bases outside gene matches: 3. Germline V lookup: CDR1 SGHDT, CDR2 YYEEEE. The CDR3 is made up of 13 amino acids. This chain's CDR3 is CASSVGTEETQYF. The CDR3 DNA is TGTGCCAGCAGCGTTGGGACAGAAGAGACCCAGTACTTC.

The chain combines TRBV28 with TRBJ2-7; the D is unclear. CDR1 MDHEN and CDR2 SYDVKM come from the germline V gene. This CDR3 spans 12 amino acids. V shed 4 bases and J shed 3 bases, with 7 bases lying between them. DNA for the CDR3: TGTGCCAGCAGTTCATCAATCTACGAGCAGTACTTC. It is translated as CASSSSIYEQYF.

A few counts support this clone. The chain carries TRBV18 and TRBJ2-5; no firm D call. Germline V gene data show CDR1 as KGHSH and CDR2 as LQKENI. The V end was cut by 5 bases, the J end by 3 bases, with 13 bases between. CDR3 length: 14 residues. In DNA form, the CDR3 reads TGTGCCAGCTCAACCGGTCTAATGGAAGAGACCCAGTACTTC. Its protein is CASSTGLMEETQYF.

This chain's CDR3 is CSATVYNEQFF. The CDR3 coding sequence is TGCAGTGCTACAGTGTACAATGAGCAGTTCTTC. V and J are TRBV20-1 and TRBJ2-1; D is undetermined. CDR1 is DFQATT, CDR2 SNEGSKA, per germline (reference sequence). The CDR3 runs to 11 residues. V was pared by 4 bases and J by 4 bases, with 5 bases between.